This is a list of T cell receptor beta chains from one sample in a study of T cell repertoires in cytomegalovirus infection. TCRdb analysed the reads with MiXCR anew, one entry per CDR3 protein. The profile shows about 280,000 distinct CDR3 sequences, roughly a fifth of them singletons. Which antigens these TCRs recognize remains unknown. The sample in question was cultured PBMCs, obtained from culture after CMV antigen stimulation. The receptor source for this set is a human donor in good health (CMV status not recorded). Some clones in this sample may be carry-over from other donors' samples. The CDR3 runs from the conserved cysteine through the conserved F or W. The D gene is left open where the match is weak. Some rows mark clone size as missing; the rest say once, few, many or name a class of expanded clone.

j_gene	len	d_gene	v_gene	abundance	CDR3nt	CDR3aa
TRBJ2-7	15	TRBD1	TRBV7-3	few	TGTGCCAGCAGCCCCGACAGGGACGCGAGTTACGAGCAGTACTTC	CASSPDRDASYEQYF
TRBJ2-4	16	TRBD2	TRBV15	few	TGTGCCACCAGCTCCCGGAGGCGGGAGGGGGGAAACATTCAGTACTTC	CATSSRRREGGNIQYF
TRBJ2-1	16	.	TRBV27	.	TGTGCCAGCACCCCTCGGACAGCAAGCTCCTACAATGAGCAGTTCTTC	CASTPRTASSYNEQFF
TRBJ2-4	16	.	TRBV7-6	few	TGTGCCAGCAGCTTAGCGCGAGGACCCAGAAGGGACATTCAGTACTTC	CASSLARGPRRDIQYF
TRBJ2-4	17	TRBD1	TRBV7-2	many	TGTGCCAGCAGCCTAACCGACTCGACAGGGGGTAATCGCATTCAGTACTTC	CASSLTDSTGGNRIQYF
TRBJ2-3	13	.	TRBV20-1	once	TGCAGTGCTACATCCGGGCGCACAGATACGCAGTATTTT	CSATSGRTDTQYF
TRBJ1-2	15	.	TRBV28	.	TGTGCCAGCAGTTCAGTGACCAGAGGGCCGTATGGCTACACCTTC	CASSSVTRGPYGYTF
TRBJ2-3	15	.	TRBV11-2	.	TGTGCCAGCAGCCTAATTGGAGGGCTTGCAGATACGCAGTATTTT	CASSLIGGLADTQYF
TRBJ2-3	13	.	TRBV19	.	TGTGCCAGCCGGACTGGAGCTACAGATACGCAGTATTTT	CASRTGATDTQYF
TRBJ2-5	11	.	TRBV7-9	.	TGTGCCAGCAGCTTAGGGTCCCTGAGTGACTTC	CASSLGSLSDF
TRBJ1-1	12	.	TRBV7-2	many	TGTGCCAGCAGCATAGACAGACCTGAAGCTTTCTTT	CASSIDRPEAFF
TRBJ1-5	11	.	TRBV7-2	many	TGTGCCAGCAGCTCCCGGACGGTCCAGCATTTT	CASSSRTVQHF
TRBJ2-1	14	.	TRBV7-9	.	TGTGCCAGCAGCTCGTGGGCTAGCGAAAATGAGCAGTTCTTC	CASSSWASENEQFF
TRBJ1-5	14	.	TRBV7-2	.	TGTGCCAGCAGCTCAGGAATTCTCAATCAGCCCCAGCATTTT	CASSSGILNQPQHF
TRBJ2-7	20	TRBD2	TRBV5-6	.	TGTGCCAGCAGCGCAGGTGGACCGGGACTAGCGGGAGGCCCACACTACGAGCAGTACTTC	CASSAGGPGLAGGPHYEQYF
TRBJ2-3	15	.	TRBV6-5	few	TGTGCCAGCAGTTACTCCGGGGGAGAGGGGGATACGCAGTATTTT	CASSYSGGEGDTQYF
TRBJ2-5	14	TRBD1	TRBV6-2/TRBV6-3	many	TGTGCCACTGAAGGACAGGGAGCCGTCGGGACCCAGTACTTC	CATEGQGAVGTQYF
TRBJ1-1	13	.	TRBV12-3/TRBV12-4	few	TGTGCCAGCAGTTTCAAGGGAGCCCCTGAAGCTTTCTTT	CASSFKGAPEAFF
TRBJ2-3	17	TRBD2	TRBV7-2	many	TGTGCCAGCAGCTTAGCCGGGACTAGCGGGAGGGCGAATACGCAGTATTTT	CASSLAGTSGRANTQYF
TRBJ2-4	18	.	TRBV4-2	.	TGTGCCAGCAGCCAAGATCATCCCGGCTCACTAGCCAAAAACATTCAGTACTTC	CASSQDHPGSLAKNIQYF
TRBJ2-3	15	.	TRBV5-1	many	TGCGCCAGCAGCTTTACAGGGACTAGCACAGATACGCAGTATTTT	CASSFTGTSTDTQYF
TRBJ1-1	16	TRBD1	TRBV28	.	TGTGCCAGCAGTTCCCAGGGGGTTCCCCAGAACACTGAAGCTTTCTTT	CASSSQGVPQNTEAFF
TRBJ2-1	17	TRBD2	TRBV7-6	many	TGTGCCAGCAGCCCCGGGACTAGCTGGAGCTCCTACAATGAGCAGTTCTTC	CASSPGTSWSSYNEQFF
TRBJ2-7	17	TRBD2	TRBV6-2/TRBV6-3	.	TGTGCCAGCAGGCCTAAGACGCGGGAGGGCCGCCCTCACGAGCAGTACTTC	CASRPKTREGRPHEQYF
TRBJ2-3	15	.	TRBV4-1	.	TGCGCCAGCAGCCAAGAGCCGGGAAGAACAGATACGCAGTATTTT	CASSQEPGRTDTQYF
TRBJ1-1	13	.	TRBV24-1	many	TGTGCCACCAGTGACAGTTTGAACACTGAAGCTTTCTTT	CATSDSLNTEAFF
TRBJ2-1	15	TRBD1	TRBV7-9	few	TGTGCCAGCAGACCAGACAGGGGGAGCTTCAATGAGCAGTTCTTC	CASRPDRGSFNEQFF
TRBJ2-7	16	TRBD1	TRBV3-1	.	TGTGCCAGCAGCCCAACATTGGGACAGGGAAACTACGAGCAGTACTTC	CASSPTLGQGNYEQYF
TRBJ2-3	14	.	TRBV9	.	TGTGCCAGCTCCGGGAAGGAGAGCACAGATACGCAGTATTTT	CASSGKESTDTQYF
TRBJ1-5	17	.	TRBV7-8	many	TGTGCCAGCAGCCCAAAGGCGGCGTCTAATAGCAATCAGCCCCAGCATTTT	CASSPKAASNSNQPQHF
TRBJ1-1	14	.	TRBV29-1	.	TGCAGCGTTGGGTTTAGCGGGCAGGGCTTCCAAGCTTTCTTT	CSVGFSGQGFQAFF
TRBJ1-5	17	TRBD1	TRBV6-2/TRBV6-3	many	TGTGCCAGCAGTTCCCGGACAGGGGCCCGGCTTGGTCAGCCCCAGCATTTT	CASSSRTGARLGQPQHF
TRBJ2-6	16	.	TRBV25-1	.	TGTGCCAGCAGTGTGAGGGAGCGACCTGGGGCCAACGTCCTGACTTTC	CASSVRERPGANVLTF
TRBJ2-7	15	TRBD2	TRBV7-8	few	TGTGCCAGCAGCTCACGACTAGCGGGGTCCCGCGAGCAGTACTTC	CASSSRLAGSREQYF
TRBJ2-7	21	TRBD2	TRBV28	.	TGTGCCAGCAGCGTCCCAGGACCGGGACTAGCGGGAGGGTGGCAGAACTACGAGCAGTACTTC	CASSVPGPGLAGGWQNYEQYF
TRBJ2-1	16	.	TRBV2	.	TGTGCCAGCAGTATCTCGTTACTAGATATTGGCAATGAGCAGTTCTTC	CASSISLLDIGNEQFF
TRBJ2-1	13	.	TRBV6-2/TRBV6-3	once	TGTGCCAGTGCCCCACTCCCCTTCCATGAGCAGTTCTTC	CASAPLPFHEQFF
TRBJ1-5	12	.	TRBV10-3	many	TGTGCCATCAGTTCCAGGGATCAGCCCCAGCATTTT	CAISSRDQPQHF
TRBJ2-1	15	TRBD2	TRBV10-3	few	TGTGCCATCAGTGAGAGGTCTAGCGGGAGTCAGGAGCAGTTCTTC	CAISERSSGSQEQFF
TRBJ2-1	15	.	TRBV7-2	many	TGTGCCAGCAGTCCCTTAGGGGCCGCCTACAATGAGCAGTTCTTC	CASSPLGAAYNEQFF
TRBJ2-5	18	.	TRBV11-3	.	TGTGCCAGCAGCTTAGGCCCCCCAAACCCCAGGGGCCAATGGACCCAGTACTTC	CASSLGPPNPRGQWTQYF
TRBJ2-1	12	.	TRBV29-1	.	TGCAGCGTCGAGGAAAACCCTAGATATCAGTTCTTC	CSVEENPRYQFF
TRBJ1-5	16	.	TRBV19	.	TGTGCCAGTACCCTAAGAGGGGGGGCTTTGGGTCAGCCCCAGCATTTT	CASTLRGGALGQPQHF
TRBJ1-5	14	.	TRBV6-1	.	TGTGCCAGCAGCGAGGTTGGAGGGAGACAGCCCCAGCATTTT	CASSEVGGRQPQHF
TRBJ2-1	15	TRBD2	TRBV12-3/TRBV12-4	few	TGTGCCAGCAGCCGTTCCGGACTAGCGGGAGTTGAGCAGTTCTTC	CASSRSGLAGVEQFF
TRBJ2-1	14	TRBD2	TRBV20-1	many	TGCAGTGCCCGGCCGGGACTAGCGATGAATGAGCAGTTCTTC	CSARPGLAMNEQFF
TRBJ2-6	19	TRBD1	TRBV27	many	TGTGCCAGCAGGAAACTTACAGGGGCTCTAAACTCTGGGGCCAACGTCCTGACTTTC	CASRKLTGALNSGANVLTF
TRBJ1-2	16	.	TRBV6-1	many	TGTGCCAGCAGTGAAGTAGTAACAGATCCTGGCTATGGCTACACCTTC	CASSEVVTDPGYGYTF
TRBJ2-3	15	.	TRBV5-1	.	TGCGCCAGCAGCTTGGCTCAGCGGTACACAGATACGCAGTATTTT	CASSLAQRYTDTQYF
TRBJ1-5	16	.	TRBV5-1	.	TGCGCCAGCAGCTTGGGAGTTGGGACCTACAATCAGCCCCAGCATTTT	CASSLGVGTYNQPQHF
TRBJ1-2	16	TRBD1	TRBV29-1	many	TGCAGCGTTGAAGATCCCAACAGGGGGCCGGGCTATGGCTACACCTTC	CSVEDPNRGPGYGYTF
TRBJ1-1	13	TRBD1	TRBV2	.	TGTGCCAGCACCGGGACAGGGGGCACTGAAGCTTTCTTT	CASTGTGGTEAFF
TRBJ2-7	15	.	TRBV19	.	TGTGCCAGTAGTAGAAGCCCGGTCCCCTCCTACGAGCAGTACTTC	CASSRSPVPSYEQYF
TRBJ2-5	13	.	TRBV20-1	.	TGCAGTGGGTACATGGCAGGGACAGAGACCCAGTACTTC	CSGYMAGTETQYF
TRBJ1-1	15	TRBD1	TRBV12-3/TRBV12-4	once	TGTGCCAGCAGTTTACTAACAGGGGGGAACACTGAAGCTTTCTTT	CASSLLTGGNTEAFF
TRBJ2-1	12	.	TRBV28	many	TGTGCCAGCAGTTTATCCGAAGGGAGTTCGTTCTTC	CASSLSEGSSFF
TRBJ1-1	14	.	TRBV19	.	TGTGCCAGTAGCCCCAACAACCAGTGGGGTGAAGCTTTCTTT	CASSPNNQWGEAFF